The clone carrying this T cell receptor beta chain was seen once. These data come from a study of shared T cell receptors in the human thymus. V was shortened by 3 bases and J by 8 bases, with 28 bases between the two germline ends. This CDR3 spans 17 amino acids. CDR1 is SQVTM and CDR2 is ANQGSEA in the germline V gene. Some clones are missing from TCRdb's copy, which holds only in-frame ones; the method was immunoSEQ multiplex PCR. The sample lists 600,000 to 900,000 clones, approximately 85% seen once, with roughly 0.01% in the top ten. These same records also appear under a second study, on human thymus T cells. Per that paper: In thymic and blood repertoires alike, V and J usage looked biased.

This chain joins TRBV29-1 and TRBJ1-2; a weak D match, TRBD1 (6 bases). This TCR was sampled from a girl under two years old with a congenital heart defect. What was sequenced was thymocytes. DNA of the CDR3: TGCAGCGTTGAGACGGGGATGGGGACGGGGGGCGCGGAGGGCTACACCTTC. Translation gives CSVETGMGTGGAEGYTF.